This T cell receptor beta chain was obtained from a study of regulatory T cells in long-lasting Graves disease. V shed 0 bases and J shed 1 base, with 12 bases lying between them. The CDR3 has 16 residues. CDR1 is SGHNT and CDR2 is YYREEE in the germline V gene (reference sequence). Time point described: newly diagnosed GD, antithyroid drugs for less than 3 months. The TCR library was made from RNA that had been extracted from PBMCs in TRIzol. TCR beta libraries were built with iRepertoire HTBI primers and Arm-PCR of CDR3 regions. TCRdb processed the multiplex PCR reads anew with MiXCR; each CDR3 protein has one entry. The top ten clones hold roughly a tenth of a sample with about 540,000 distinct CDR3 sequences, roughly 14% of them seen once. This sample was also put to use in a study of T cells in Graves' hyperthyroidism and ophthalmopathy. That work adds: Hyperthyroidism was newly diagnosed in patients aged 18 to 65 (duration under 2 months). Ophthalmopathy was distinguished from stable hyperthyroidism by 13 V-J signatures.

This sample comprised peripheral blood mononuclear cells (PBMCs), obtained at new diagnosis, from a patient treated with antithyroid drugs. The rearrangement links TRBV5-4 to TRBJ2-3, with a weak D call TRBD2 (5 bases). This TCR was sampled from a young man with Graves disease. CDR3 amino acids: CASSLASRLRTDTQYF. The CDR3 DNA is TGTGCCAGCAGCTTGGCCAGTAGACTACGCACAGATACGCAGTATTTT.